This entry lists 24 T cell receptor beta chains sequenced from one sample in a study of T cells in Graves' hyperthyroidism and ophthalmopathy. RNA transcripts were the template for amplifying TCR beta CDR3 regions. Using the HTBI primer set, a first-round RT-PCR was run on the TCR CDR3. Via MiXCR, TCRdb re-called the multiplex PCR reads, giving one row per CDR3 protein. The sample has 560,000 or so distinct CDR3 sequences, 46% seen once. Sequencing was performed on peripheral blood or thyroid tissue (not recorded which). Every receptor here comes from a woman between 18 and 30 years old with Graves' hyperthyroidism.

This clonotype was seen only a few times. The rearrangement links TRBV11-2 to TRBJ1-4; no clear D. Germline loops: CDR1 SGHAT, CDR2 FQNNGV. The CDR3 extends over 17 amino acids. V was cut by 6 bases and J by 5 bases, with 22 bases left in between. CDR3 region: CASRTLDSGGRNEKLFF. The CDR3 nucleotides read TGTGCCAGCAGGACTCTCGACTCGGGAGGTAGAAATGAAAAACTGTTTTTT. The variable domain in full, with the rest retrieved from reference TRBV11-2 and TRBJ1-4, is EAGVAQSPRYKIIEKRQSVAFWCNPISGHATLYWYQQILGQGPKLLIQFQNNGVVDDSQLPKDRFSAERLKGVDSTLKIQPAKLEDSAVYLCASRTLDSGGRNEKLFFGSGTQLSVL.

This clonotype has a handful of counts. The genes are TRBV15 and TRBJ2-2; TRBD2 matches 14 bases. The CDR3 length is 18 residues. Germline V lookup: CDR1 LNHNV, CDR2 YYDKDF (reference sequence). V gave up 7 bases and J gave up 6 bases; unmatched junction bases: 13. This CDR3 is CATTPGGGTSGRAGELFF. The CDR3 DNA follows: TGTGCCACCACTCCTGGAGGAGGGACTAGCGGGAGAGCCGGGGAGCTGTTTTTT. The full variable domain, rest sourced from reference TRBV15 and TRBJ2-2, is DAMVIQNPRYQVTQFGKPVTLSCSQTLNHNVMYWYQQKSSQAPKLLFHYYDKDFNNEADTPDNFQSRRPNTSFCFLDIRSPGLGDTAMYLCATTPGGGTSGRAGELFFGEGSRLTVL.

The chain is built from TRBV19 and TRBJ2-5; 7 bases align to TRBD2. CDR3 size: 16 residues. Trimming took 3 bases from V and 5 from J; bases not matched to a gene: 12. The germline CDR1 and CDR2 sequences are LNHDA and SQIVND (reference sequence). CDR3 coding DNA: TGTGCCAGTAGTATGTCGTCCCTAGCGGTACGGGAGACCCAGTACTTC. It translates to CASSMSSLAVRETQYF.

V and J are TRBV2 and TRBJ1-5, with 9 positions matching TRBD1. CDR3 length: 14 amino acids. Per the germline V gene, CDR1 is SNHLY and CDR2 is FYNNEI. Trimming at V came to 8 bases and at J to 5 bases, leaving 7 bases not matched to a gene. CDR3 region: CASRGQGMDQPQHF. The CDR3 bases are TGTGCCAGCCGGGGACAGGGCATGGATCAGCCCCAGCATTTT.

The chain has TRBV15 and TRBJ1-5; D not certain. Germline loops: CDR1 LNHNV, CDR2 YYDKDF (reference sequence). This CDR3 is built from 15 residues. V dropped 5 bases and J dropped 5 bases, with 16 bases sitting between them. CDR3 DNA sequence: TGTGCCACCAGCTCCAAATTGGGTGAGGATCAGCCCCAGCATTTT. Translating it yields CATSSKLGEDQPQHF. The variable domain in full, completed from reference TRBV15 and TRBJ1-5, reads DAMVIQNPRYQVTQFGKPVTLSCSQTLNHNVMYWYQQKSSQAPKLLFHYYDKDFNNEADTPDNFQSRRPNTSFCFLDIRSPGLGDTAMYLCATSSKLGEDQPQHFGDGTRLSIL.

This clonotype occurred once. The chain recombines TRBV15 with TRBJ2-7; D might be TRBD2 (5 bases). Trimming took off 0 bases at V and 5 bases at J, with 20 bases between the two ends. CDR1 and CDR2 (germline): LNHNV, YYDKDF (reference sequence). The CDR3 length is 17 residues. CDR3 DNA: TGTGCCACCAGCAGAGATCGGGTGGCGGGTATGGTCCACGAGCAGTACTTC. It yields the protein CATSRDRVAGMVHEQYF. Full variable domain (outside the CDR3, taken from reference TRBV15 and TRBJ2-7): DAMVIQNPRYQVTQFGKPVTLSCSQTLNHNVMYWYQQKSSQAPKLLFHYYDKDFNNEADTPDNFQSRRPNTSFCFLDIRSPGLGDTAMYLCATSRDRVAGMVHEQYFGPGTRLTVT.

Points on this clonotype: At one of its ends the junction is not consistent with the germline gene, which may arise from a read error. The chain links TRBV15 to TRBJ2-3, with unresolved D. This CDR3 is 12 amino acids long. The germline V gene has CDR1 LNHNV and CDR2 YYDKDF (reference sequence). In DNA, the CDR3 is TGTGCCACCGGCAGAGATCGAGATACGCAGTATTTT. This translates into CATGRDRDTQYF.

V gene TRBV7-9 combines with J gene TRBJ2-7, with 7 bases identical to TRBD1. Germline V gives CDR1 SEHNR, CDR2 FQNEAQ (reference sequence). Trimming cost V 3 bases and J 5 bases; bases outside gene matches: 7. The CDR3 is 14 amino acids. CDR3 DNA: TGTGCCAGCAGCTTTGGGGACAGACTCCACGAGCAGTACTTC. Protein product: CASSFGDRLHEQYF. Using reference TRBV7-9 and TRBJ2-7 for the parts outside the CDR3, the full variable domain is DTGVSQNPRHKITKRGQNVTFRCDPISEHNRLYWYRQTLGQGPEFLTYFQNEAQLEKSRLLSDRFSAERPKGSFSTLEIQRTEQGDSAMYLCASSFGDRLHEQYFGPGTRLTVT.

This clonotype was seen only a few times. CDR3 protein: CSAIKTNYGYTF. CDR3 nucleotide sequence: TGCAGTGCTATAAAGACTAACTATGGCTACACCTTC. The gene calls are TRBV20-1 and TRBJ1-2, with D hard to call. This CDR3 is 12 amino acids long. From germline, CDR1 is DFQATT and CDR2 SNEGSKA (reference sequence). V was shortened by 4 bases and J by 0 bases, with 6 bases between the two germline ends.

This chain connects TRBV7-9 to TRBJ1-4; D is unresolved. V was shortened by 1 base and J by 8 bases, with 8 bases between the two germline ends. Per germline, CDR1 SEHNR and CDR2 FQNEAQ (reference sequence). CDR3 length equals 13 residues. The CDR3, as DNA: TGTGCCAGCAGCTTAGGGGGAGCGGAAAAACTGTTTTTT. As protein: CASSLGGAEKLFF.

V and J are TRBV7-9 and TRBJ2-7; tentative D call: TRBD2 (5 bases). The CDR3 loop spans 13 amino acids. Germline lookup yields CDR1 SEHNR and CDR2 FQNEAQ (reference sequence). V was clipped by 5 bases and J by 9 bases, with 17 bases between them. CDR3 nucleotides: TGTGCCAGCAGCGTTGACGGTAGGGAGCGGCAGTACTTC. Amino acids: CASSVDGRERQYF.

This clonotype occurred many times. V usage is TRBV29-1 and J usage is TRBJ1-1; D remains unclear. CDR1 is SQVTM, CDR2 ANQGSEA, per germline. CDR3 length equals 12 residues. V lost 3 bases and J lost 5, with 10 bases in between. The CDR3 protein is CSVDGTGTEAFF. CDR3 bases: TGCAGCGTTGACGGAACGGGTACTGAAGCTTTCTTT.

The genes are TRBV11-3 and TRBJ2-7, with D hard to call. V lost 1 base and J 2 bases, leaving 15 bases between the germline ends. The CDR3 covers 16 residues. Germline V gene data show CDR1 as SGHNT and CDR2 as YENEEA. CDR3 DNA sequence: TGTGCCAGCAGCTTAGCTGACACCTACTCGGCCTACGAGCAGTACTTC. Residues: CASSLADTYSAYEQYF.

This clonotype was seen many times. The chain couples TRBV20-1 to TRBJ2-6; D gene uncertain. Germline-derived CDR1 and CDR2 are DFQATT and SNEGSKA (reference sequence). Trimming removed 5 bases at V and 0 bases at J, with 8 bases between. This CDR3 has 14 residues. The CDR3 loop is CSASIDSGANVLTF. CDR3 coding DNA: TGCAGTGCTTCAATTGACTCTGGGGCCAACGTCCTGACTTTC.

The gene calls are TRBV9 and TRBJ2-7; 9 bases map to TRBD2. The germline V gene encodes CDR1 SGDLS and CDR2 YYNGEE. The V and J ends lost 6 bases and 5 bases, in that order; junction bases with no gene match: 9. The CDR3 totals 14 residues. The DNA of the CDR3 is TGTGCCAGCACCCATAGCGGGAGTCTCCACGAGCAGTACTTC. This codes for CASTHSGSLHEQYF.

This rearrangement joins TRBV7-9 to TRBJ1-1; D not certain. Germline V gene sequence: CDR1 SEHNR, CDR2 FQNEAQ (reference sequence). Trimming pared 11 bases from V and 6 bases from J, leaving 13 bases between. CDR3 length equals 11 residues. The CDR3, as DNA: TGTGCCTGGAGCTCGGATGCTGAAGCTTTCTTT. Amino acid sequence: CAWSSDAEAFF. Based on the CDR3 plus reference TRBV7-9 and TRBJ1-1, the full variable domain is DTGVSQNPRHKITKRGQNVTFRCDPISEHNRLYWYRQTLGQGPEFLTYFQNEAQLEKSRLLSDRFSAERPKGSFSTLEIQRTEQGDSAMYLCAWSSDAEAFFGQGTRLTVV.

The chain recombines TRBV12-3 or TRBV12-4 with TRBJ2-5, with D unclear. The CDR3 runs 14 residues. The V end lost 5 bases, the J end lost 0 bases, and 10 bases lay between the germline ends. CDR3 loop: CASSMQLNQETQYF. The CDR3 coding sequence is TGTGCCAGCAGTATGCAGCTCAACCAAGAGACCCAGTACTTC.

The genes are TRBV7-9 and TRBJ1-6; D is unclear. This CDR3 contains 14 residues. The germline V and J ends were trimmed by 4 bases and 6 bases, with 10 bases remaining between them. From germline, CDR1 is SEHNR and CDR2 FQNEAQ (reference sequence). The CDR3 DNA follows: TGTGCCAGCAGCTCCCGACGGTCTAATTCACCCCTCCACTTT. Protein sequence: CASSSRRSNSPLHF.

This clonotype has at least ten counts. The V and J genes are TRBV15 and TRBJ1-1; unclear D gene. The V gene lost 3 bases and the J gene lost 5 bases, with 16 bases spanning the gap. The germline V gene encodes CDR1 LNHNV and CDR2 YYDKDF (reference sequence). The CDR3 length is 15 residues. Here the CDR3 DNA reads TGTGCCACCAGCAGGCTTGGCCCGTCGGAGACTGAAGCTTTCTTT. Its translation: CATSRLGPSETEAFF.

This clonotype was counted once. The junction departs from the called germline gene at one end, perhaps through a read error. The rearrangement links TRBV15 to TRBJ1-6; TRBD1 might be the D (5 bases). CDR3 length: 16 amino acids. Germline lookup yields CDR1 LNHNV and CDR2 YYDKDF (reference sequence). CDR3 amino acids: CAASSLDGRVNSPLHF. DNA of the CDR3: TGTGCCGCCAGCAGCTTGGATGGCAGGGTTAATTCACCCCTCCACTTT.

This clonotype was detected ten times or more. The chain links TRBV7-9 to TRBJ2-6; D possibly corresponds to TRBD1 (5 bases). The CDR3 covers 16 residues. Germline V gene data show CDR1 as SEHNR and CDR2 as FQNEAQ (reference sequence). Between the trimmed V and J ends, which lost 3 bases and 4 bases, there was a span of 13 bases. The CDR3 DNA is TGTGCCAGCAGCTTCACACAGGCTGCGGGGGCCAACGTCCTGACTTTC. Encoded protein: CASSFTQAAGANVLTF.

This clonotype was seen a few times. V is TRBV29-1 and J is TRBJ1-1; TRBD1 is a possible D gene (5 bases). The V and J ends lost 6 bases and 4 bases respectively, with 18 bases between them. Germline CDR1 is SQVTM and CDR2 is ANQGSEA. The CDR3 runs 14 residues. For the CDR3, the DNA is TGCAGCGTGGGGCGTCGGGACTCCCGCACTGAAGCTTTCTTT. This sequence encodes CSVGRRDSRTEAFF.

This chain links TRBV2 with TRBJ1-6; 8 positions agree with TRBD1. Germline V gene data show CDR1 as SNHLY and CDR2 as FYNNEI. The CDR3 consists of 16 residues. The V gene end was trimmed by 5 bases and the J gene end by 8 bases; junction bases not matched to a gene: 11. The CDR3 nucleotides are TGTGCCAGCAGTTCCTATTCCGGACAGGGTTATTCACCCCTCCACTTT. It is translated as CASSSYSGQGYSPLHF.

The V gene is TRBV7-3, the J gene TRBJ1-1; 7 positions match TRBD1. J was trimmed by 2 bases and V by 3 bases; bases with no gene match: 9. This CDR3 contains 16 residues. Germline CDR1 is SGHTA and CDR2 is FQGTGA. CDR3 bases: TGTGCCAGCAGCTTGAGGGGGCTCCAAAGAAACACTGAAGCTTTCTTT. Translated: CASSLRGLQRNTEAFF.